These 2 T cell receptor beta chains came from one sample sequenced in a study of T cell repertoires in cytomegalovirus infection. Each CDR3 protein is one row after TCRdb ran MiXCR on the reads. The data contain 490,000 or so distinct CDR3 sequences, 11% of them seen just once; the ten biggest clones take up around 9.6%. The sample comprised PBMCs. The receptors were sampled from a human donor in good health (CMV status not recorded). Some clones in this sample may be carry-over from other donors' samples.

In this sample, this clonotype turned up many times. The chain joins TRBV7-6 to TRBJ2-1; D possibly corresponds to TRBD2 (5 bases). With 0 bases removed from V and 0 bases from J, the gap between germline ends came to 12 bases. The CDR3 is 17 amino acids. Germline lookup yields CDR1 SGHVS and CDR2 FNYEAQ. This CDR3 is CASSLAGVSYSYNEQFF. The CDR3 DNA follows: TGTGCCAGCAGCTTAGCGGGAGTATCATACTCCTACAATGAGCAGTTCTTC.

The CDR3 DNA sequence: TGTGCCAGCAGTTACTCCGGCAGGGGGCTTGGTAATCAGCCCCAGCATTTT. It encodes CASSYSGRGLGNQPQHF. The chain employs TRBV6-6 and TRBJ1-5, with 8 bases identical to TRBD1. Trimming at V came to 0 bases and at J to 4 bases, leaving 8 bases not matched to a gene. Germline V gene sequence: CDR1 MNHNY, CDR2 SVGAGI (reference sequence). The CDR3 spans 17 residues.